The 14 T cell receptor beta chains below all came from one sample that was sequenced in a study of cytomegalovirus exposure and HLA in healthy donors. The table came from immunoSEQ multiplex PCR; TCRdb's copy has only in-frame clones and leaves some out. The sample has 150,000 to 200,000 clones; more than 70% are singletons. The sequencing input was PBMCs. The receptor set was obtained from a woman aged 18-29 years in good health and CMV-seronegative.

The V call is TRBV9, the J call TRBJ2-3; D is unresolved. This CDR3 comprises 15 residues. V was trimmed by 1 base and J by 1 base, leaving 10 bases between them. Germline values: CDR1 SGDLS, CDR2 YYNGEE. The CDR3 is CASSVISSGTDTQYF. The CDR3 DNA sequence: TGTGCCAGCAGCGTAATTTCGAGCGGCACAGATACGCAGTATTTT.

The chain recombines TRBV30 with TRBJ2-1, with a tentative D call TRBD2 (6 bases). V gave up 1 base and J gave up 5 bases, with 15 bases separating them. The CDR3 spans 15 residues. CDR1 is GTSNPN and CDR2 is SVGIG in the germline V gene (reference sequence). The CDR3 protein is CAWSARLVTDNEQFF. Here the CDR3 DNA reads TGTGCCTGGAGTGCTCGACTAGTAACAGACAATGAGCAGTTCTTC. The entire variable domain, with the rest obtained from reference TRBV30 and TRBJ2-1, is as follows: SQTIHQWPATLVQPVGSPLSLECTVEGTSNPNLYWYRQAAGRGLQLLFYSVGIGQISSEVPQNLSASRPQDRQFILSSKKLLLSDSGFYLCAWSARLVTDNEQFFGPGTRLTVL.

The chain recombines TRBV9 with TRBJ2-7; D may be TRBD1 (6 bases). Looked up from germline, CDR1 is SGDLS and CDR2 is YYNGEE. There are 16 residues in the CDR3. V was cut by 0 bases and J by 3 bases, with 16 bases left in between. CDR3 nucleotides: TGTGCCAGCAGCGTAGATCTCACACAGGGCGGCTACGAGCAGTACTTC. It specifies CASSVDLTQGGYEQYF.

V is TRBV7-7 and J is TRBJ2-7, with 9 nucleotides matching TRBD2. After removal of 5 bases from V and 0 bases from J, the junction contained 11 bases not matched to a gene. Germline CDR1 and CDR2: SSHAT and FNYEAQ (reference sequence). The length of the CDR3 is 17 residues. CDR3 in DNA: TGTGCCAGCAGCGAAACGTTACGCGGGAGGGCCTCCTACGAGCAGTACTTC. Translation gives CASSETLRGRASYEQYF. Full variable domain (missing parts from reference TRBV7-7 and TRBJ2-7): GAGVSQSPRYKVTKRGQDVTLRCDPISSHATLYWYQQALGQGPEFLTYFNYEAQPDKSGLPSDRFSAERPEGSISTLTIQRTEQRDSAMYRCASSETLRGRASYEQYFGPGTRLTVT.

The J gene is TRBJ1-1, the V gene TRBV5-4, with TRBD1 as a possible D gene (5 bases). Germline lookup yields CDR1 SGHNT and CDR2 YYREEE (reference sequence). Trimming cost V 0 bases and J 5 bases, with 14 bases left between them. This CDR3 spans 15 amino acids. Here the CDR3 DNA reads TGTGCCAGCAGCTTGGCCGGGTGGGGGAGGACTGAAGCTTTCTTT. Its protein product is CASSLAGWGRTEAFF.

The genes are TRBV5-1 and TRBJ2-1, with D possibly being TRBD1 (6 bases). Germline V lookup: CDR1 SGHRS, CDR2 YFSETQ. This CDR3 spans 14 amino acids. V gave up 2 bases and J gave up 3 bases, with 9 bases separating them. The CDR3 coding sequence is TGCGCCAGCAGCTTCCTGACAGGCTACAATGAGCAGTTCTTC. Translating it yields CASSFLTGYNEQFF. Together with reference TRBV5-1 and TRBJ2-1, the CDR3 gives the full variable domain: KAGVTQTPRYLIKTRGQQVTLSCSPISGHRSVSWYQQTPGQGLQFLFEYFSETQRNKGNFPGRFSGRQFSNSRSEMNVSTLELGDSALYLCASSFLTGYNEQFFGPGTRLTVL.

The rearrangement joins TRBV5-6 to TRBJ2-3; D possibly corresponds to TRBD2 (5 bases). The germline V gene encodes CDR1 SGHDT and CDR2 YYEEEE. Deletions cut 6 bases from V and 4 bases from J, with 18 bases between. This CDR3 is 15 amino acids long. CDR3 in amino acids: CASNLAWGSPDTQYF. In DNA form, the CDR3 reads TGTGCCAGCAACCTAGCCTGGGGTAGTCCAGATACGCAGTATTTT.

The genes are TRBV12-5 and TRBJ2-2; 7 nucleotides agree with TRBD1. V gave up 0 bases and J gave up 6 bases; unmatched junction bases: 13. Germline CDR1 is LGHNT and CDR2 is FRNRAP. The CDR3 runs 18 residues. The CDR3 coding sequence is TGTGCTAGTGGTTTGGTTACGATAGTGAGGCAGGGGGCCGGGGAGCTGTTTTTT. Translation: CASGLVTIVRQGAGELFF.

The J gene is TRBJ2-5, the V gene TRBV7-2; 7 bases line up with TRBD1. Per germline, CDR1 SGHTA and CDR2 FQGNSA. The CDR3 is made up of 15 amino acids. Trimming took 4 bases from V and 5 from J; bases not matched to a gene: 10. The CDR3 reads CASSSRGMKGETQYF. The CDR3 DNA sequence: TGTGCCAGCAGCTCCAGGGGGATGAAGGGGGAGACCCAGTACTTC.

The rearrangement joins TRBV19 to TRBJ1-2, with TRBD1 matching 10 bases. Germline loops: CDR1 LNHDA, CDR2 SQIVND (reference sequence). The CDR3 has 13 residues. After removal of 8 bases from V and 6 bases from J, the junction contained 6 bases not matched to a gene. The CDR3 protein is CASRPGQGNGYTF. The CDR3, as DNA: TGTGCCAGTCGACCGGGACAGGGGAATGGCTACACCTTC.

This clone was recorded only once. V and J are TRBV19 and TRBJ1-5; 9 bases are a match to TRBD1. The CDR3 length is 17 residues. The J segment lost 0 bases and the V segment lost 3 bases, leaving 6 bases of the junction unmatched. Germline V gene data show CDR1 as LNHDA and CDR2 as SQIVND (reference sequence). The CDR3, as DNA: TGTGCCAGTAGTATGTCGGGACAGGGATATAGCAATCAGCCCCAGCATTTT. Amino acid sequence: CASSMSGQGYSNQPQHF.

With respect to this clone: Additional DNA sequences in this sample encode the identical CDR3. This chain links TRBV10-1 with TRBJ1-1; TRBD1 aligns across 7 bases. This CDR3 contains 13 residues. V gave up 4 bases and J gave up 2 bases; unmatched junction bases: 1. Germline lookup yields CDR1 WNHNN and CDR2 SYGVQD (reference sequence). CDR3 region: CASSGQGNTEAFF. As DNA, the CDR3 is TGCGCCAGCAGTGGACAGGGAAACACTGAAGCTTTCTTT.

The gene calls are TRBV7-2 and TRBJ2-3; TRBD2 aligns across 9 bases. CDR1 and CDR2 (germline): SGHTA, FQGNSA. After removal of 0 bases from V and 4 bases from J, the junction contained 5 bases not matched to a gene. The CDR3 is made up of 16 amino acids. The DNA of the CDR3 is TGTGCCAGCAGCTTAGCTGGCGGGGGGGTCGCAGATACGCAGTATTTT. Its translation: CASSLAGGGVADTQYF.

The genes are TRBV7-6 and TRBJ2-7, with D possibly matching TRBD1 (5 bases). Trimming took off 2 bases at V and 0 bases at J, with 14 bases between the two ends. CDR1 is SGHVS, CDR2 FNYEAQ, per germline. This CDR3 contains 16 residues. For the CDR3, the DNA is TGTGCCAGCAGCTTATTTTCGGGTCAGGGCTCCTACGAGCAGTACTTC. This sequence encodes CASSLFSGQGSYEQYF.